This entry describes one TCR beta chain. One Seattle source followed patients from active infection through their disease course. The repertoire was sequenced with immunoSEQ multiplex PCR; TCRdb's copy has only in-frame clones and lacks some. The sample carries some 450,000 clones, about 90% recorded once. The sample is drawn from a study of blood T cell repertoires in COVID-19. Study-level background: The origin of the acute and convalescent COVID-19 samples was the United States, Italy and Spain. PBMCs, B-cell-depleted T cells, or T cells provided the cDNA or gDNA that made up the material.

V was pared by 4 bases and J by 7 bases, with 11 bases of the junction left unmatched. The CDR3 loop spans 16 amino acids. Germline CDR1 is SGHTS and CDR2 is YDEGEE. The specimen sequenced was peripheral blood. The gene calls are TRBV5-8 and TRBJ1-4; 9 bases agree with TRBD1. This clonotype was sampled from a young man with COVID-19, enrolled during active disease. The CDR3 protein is CASSPTGTGMGEKLFF. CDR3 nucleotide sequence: TGTGCCAGCAGCCCTACCGGGACAGGGATGGGTGAAAAACTGTTTTTT.